This T cell receptor beta chain was obtained from a study of blood T cells in healthy people across ages. This clonotype was observed at least ten times. The CDR3 is 13 residues long. V lost 3 bases, J lost 4 bases, and 13 bases lay in between. The germline V gene encodes CDR1 DFQATT and CDR2 SNEGSKA (reference sequence). The second PCR ran roughly 7 to 12 cycles with a sample-barcoded 5' primer and J-beta primers. Using its own MiXCR run on the 5' RACE reads, TCRdb lists one record per CDR3 protein. The profile covers around 1,700,000 distinct CDR3 sequences, with 28% appearing a single time and 7.7% taken by the ten largest.

Material: blood. V usage is TRBV20-1 and J usage is TRBJ2-7, with D perhaps TRBD1 (6 bases). The source is a young woman in good health. The CDR3 DNA follows: TGCAGTGCTAGTCTTCAGGGGATGTACGAGCAGTACTTC. Its protein is CSASLQGMYEQYF.